This passage covers 16 T cell receptor beta chains from one sample sequenced in a study of metastatic and nonmetastatic thyroid tumors. TCRdb reanalyzed the PCR reads with MiXCR. Here the sample spans fewer than 5,500 clones, 30% to 45% being singletons. Ahead of thyroid surgery, no patient had received treatment of any kind. Sequencing was performed on adjacent normal tissue. The receptors stem from a male donor with papillary thyroid cancer or a benign thyroid nodule (not recorded which). Some clones in this sample may be carry-over from other donors' samples.

This chain links TRBV20-1 with TRBJ1-1; 8 bases are shared with TRBD1. From germline, CDR1 is DFQATT and CDR2 SNEGSKA (reference sequence). CDR3 length: 12 amino acids. The junction had 7 bases not matched to a gene; V was cut back by 8 bases and J by 5 bases. The CDR3 DNA reads as TGCAGTAACGGACAGGGTCAGACTGAAGCTTTCTTT. The encoded protein is CSNGQGQTEAFF.

V gene TRBV27 combines with J gene TRBJ2-1; D is uncertain. CDR1 is MNHEY and CDR2 is SMNVEV in the germline V gene (reference sequence). With 2 bases removed from V and 8 bases from J, the gap between germline ends came to 16 bases. There are 15 residues in the CDR3. CDR3 amino acids: CASSLAPGLADEQFF. CDR3 bases: TGTGCCAGCAGTTTAGCCCCGGGTCTCGCCGATGAGCAGTTCTTC.

This chain joins TRBV20-1 and TRBJ1-5, with a weak D call TRBD1 (6 bases). The CDR3 contains 16 residues. Germline CDR1 DFQATT, CDR2 SNEGSKA (reference sequence). V gave up 3 bases and J gave up 0 bases, with 15 bases separating them. The CDR3 reads CSASVPGVISNQPQHF. The CDR3 DNA reads as TGCAGTGCTAGCGTCCCAGGGGTAATTAGCAATCAGCCCCAGCATTTT.

This clone was found a few times. The rearrangement uses TRBV28 and TRBJ1-5; weak D call: TRBD1 (5 bases). The germline V gene has CDR1 MDHEN and CDR2 SYDVKM. The ends were cut back, 6 bases at V and 6 bases at J, with 9 bases in the middle. The CDR3 contains 12 residues. CDR3 sequence (DNA): TGTGCCAGCAGCCTTGGGGGTCAGCCCCAGCATTTT. Translation: CASSLGGQPQHF.

The CDR3 sequence is CSAPLRQGYSNQPQHF. The DNA for the CDR3 is TGCAGTGCTCCCCTGAGACAGGGGTATAGCAATCAGCCCCAGCATTTT. J is TRBJ1-5 and V is TRBV20-1, with TRBD1 matching over 8 bases. V was pared by 5 bases and J by 0 bases, with 9 bases of the junction left unmatched. The germline gives CDR1 DFQATT, CDR2 SNEGSKA (reference sequence). The CDR3 has 16 residues.

The J gene is TRBJ1-6, the V gene TRBV9; D is ambiguous. Germline lookup yields CDR1 SGDLS and CDR2 YYNGEE. V lost 2 bases and J 0 bases, leaving 6 bases between the germline ends. The CDR3 sequence is 15 residues long. The CDR3 protein is CASSVESSYNSPLHF. CDR3 nucleotides: TGTGCCAGCAGCGTTGAGAGCTCCTATAATTCACCCCTCCACTTT.

This chain links TRBV12-5 with TRBJ1-1; D unresolved. V was trimmed by 5 bases and J by 8 bases, leaving 15 bases between them. Germline V CDR1 and CDR2: LGHNT, FRNRAP. The CDR3 is made up of 13 amino acids. This chain's CDR3 is CASGKGPEREAFF. CDR3 nucleotide sequence: TGTGCTAGTGGTAAAGGGCCGGAAAGAGAAGCTTTCTTT.

This chain links TRBV5-8 with TRBJ2-7; 7 bases map to TRBD1. The germline gives CDR1 SGHTS, CDR2 YDEGEE. CDR3 length equals 14 residues. V dropped 7 bases and J dropped 4; count of bases not matched to a gene: 11. The CDR3 protein is CASDKGASRYEQYF. As DNA, the CDR3 is TGTGCCAGCGATAAGGGGGCGAGTAGGTACGAGCAGTACTTC.

This chain links TRBV3-1 with TRBJ2-7, with TRBD1 identical over 7 bases. V shed 1 base, J shed 1 base, and the junction held 1 base outside the gene matches. CDR3 size: 14 residues. CDR1 is LGHDT and CDR2 is YNNKEL in the germline V gene (reference sequence). DNA of the CDR3: TGTGCCAGCAGCCAAGGCAGGGGGTCCTACGAGCAGTACTTC. This gives the protein CASSQGRGSYEQYF.

This chain connects TRBV20-1 to TRBJ2-1, with 10 nucleotides matching TRBD2. Per germline, CDR1 DFQATT and CDR2 SNEGSKA (reference sequence). The CDR3 totals 12 residues. DNA of the CDR3: TGCAGAATAGCGGGGGGAAACAATGAGCAGTTCTTC. Translation gives CRIAGGNNEQFF.

In regard to this clone: One end of the junction fails to match germline, which may point to a read error. The chain joins TRBV2 to TRBJ2-5; TRBD2 matches at 7 bases. The J call may be wrong; the DNA end is better matched by TRBJ2-1. The CDR3 is made up of 14 amino acids. Germline CDR1 reads SNHLY; CDR2 reads FYNNEI. The CDR3 region is CTSSVPSGQETQFF. The CDR3 DNA sequence: TGTACCAGCAGTGTACCTAGCGGCCAGGAGACCCAGTTCTTC.

There are a few counts of this clone. This rearrangement joins TRBV6-9 to TRBJ2-3, with unresolved D. Trimming cost V 5 bases and J 6 bases, with 12 bases left between them. The CDR3 has 13 amino acids. Germline lookup yields CDR1 MNHGY and CDR2 SVAAGI. The CDR3, as DNA: TGTGCCAGCAGTGTTACAGAAAAGGATACGCAGTATTTT. This codes for CASSVTEKDTQYF.

The rearrangement joins TRBV7-2 to TRBJ1-5; D perhaps matches TRBD1 (5 bases). Germline V lookup: CDR1 SGHTA, CDR2 FQGNSA. This CDR3 has 18 residues. Between the trimmed V and J ends, which lost 5 bases and 2 bases, there was a span of 22 bases. The CDR3, as DNA: TGTGCCAGCAGCGAAGCGGGGCCCCGGGTGTCGTGCAATCAGCCCCAGCATTTT. Translating gives CASSEAGPRVSCNQPQHF.

This clone was found a few times. J is TRBJ1-1 and V is TRBV6-1; D is undetermined. Germline V gene lookup returns CDR1 MNHNS and CDR2 SASEGT. V was shortened by 8 bases and J by 6 bases, with 13 bases between the two germline ends. This CDR3 is 12 amino acids long. CDR3 amino acids: CASHRGVSEAFF. As DNA, the CDR3 is TGTGCCAGCCACCGGGGAGTCTCTGAAGCTTTCTTT.

V gene TRBV28 combines with J gene TRBJ1-6, with D perhaps matching TRBD1 (6 bases). The ends were cut back, 6 bases at V and 5 bases at J, with 20 bases in the middle. The CDR3 spans 17 residues. Germline V CDR1 and CDR2: MDHEN, SYDVKM. The CDR3 loop reads CASRTWDTLVDNSPLHF. The CDR3, as DNA: TGTGCCAGCAGGACCTGGGACACTTTAGTTGATAATTCACCCCTCCACTTT.

V is TRBV9 and J is TRBJ2-6; tentatively, D is TRBD1 (5 bases). Per germline, CDR1 SGDLS and CDR2 YYNGEE. V lost 2 bases, J lost 2 bases, and 14 bases lay in between. This CDR3 is built from 17 residues. The DNA of the CDR3 is TGTGCCAGCAGCGTTATTCCTGGGGCCGCTGGGGCCAACGTCCTGACTTTC. Protein: CASSVIPGAAGANVLTF.